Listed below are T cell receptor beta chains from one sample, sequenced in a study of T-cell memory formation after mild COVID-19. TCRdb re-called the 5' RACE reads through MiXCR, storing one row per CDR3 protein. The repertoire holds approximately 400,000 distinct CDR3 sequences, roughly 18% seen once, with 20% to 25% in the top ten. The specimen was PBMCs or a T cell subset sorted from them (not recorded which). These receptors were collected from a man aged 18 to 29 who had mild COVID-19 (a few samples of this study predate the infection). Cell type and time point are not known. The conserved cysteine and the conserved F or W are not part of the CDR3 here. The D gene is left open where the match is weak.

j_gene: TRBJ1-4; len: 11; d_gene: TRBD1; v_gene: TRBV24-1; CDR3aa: ATSPGQGEKLF
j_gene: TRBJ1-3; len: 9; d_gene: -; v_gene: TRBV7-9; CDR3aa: ASSLVDTIY
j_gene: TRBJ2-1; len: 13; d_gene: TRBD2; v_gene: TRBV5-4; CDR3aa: ASGRTSGSYNEQF
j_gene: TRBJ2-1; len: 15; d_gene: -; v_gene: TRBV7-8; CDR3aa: ASSHDEGPSSYNEQF
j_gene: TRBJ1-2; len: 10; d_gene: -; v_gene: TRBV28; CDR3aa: ATRRRLYGYT
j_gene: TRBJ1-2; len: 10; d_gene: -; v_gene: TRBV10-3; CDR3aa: ALGTPRGGYT
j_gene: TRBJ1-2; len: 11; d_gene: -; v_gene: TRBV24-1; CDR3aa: ATSDPGYYGYT
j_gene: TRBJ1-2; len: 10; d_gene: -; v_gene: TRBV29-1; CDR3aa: SVETDNYGYT
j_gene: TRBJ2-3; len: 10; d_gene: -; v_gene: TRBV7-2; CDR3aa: ASADSTDTQY
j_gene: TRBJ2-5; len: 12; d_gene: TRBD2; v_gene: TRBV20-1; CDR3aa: SASVGGALGTQY
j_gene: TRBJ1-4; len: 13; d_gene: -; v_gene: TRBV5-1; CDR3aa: ASSMANGPQEKLF
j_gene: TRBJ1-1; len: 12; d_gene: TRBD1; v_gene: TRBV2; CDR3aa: ASSEEGGGTEAF
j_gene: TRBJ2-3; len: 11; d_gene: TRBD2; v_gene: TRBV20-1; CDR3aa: SAGGGSTDTQY
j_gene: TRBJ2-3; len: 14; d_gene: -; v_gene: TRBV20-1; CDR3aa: SATPGLGRGTDTQY
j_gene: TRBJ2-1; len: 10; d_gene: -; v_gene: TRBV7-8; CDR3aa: ASSSPYNEQF
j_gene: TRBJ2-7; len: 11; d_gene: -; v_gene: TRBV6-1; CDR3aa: ASRATGVGEQY
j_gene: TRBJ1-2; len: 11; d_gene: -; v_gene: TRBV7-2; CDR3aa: ASSPRTEDGYT
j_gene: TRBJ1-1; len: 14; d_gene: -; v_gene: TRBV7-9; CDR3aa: ASSFPGRRGATEAF
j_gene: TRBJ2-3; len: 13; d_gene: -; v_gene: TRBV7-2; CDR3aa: ASSPRNGAPDTQY
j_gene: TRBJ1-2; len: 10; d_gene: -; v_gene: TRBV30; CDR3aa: AWAGVSYGYT
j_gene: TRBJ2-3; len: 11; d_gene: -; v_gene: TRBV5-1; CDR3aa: ASSPQSGDTQY
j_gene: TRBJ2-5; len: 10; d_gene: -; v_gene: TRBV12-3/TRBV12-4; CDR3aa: ASRRGGETQY
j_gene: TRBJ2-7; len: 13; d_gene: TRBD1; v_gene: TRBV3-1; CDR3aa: ASSQVVDRANEQY